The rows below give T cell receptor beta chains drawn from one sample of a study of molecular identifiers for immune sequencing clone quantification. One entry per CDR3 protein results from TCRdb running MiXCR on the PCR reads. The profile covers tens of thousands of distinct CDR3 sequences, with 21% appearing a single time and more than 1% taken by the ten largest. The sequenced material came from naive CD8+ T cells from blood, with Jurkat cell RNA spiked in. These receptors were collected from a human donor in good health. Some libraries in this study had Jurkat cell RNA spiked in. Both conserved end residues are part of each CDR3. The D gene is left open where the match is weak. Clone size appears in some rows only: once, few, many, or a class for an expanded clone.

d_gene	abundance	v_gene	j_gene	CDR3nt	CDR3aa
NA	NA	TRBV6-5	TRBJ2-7	TGTGCCAGCAGGCTTACCGGATCCTACGAGCAGTACTTC	CASRLTGSYEQYF
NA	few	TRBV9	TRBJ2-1	TGTGCCAGCAGCGTAGGCGGCGGGGCGAGCAATGAGCAGTTCTTC	CASSVGGGASNEQFF
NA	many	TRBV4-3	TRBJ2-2	TGCGCCAGCAGCCAAGACAGGGTGACGAGCACCGGGGAGCTGTTTTTT	CASSQDRVTSTGELFF
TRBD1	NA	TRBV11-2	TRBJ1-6	TGTGCCAGCAGCCCTAACCCCCCCCGGACAGGGAGAATTGGTTCACCCCTCCACTTT	CASSPNPPRTGRIGSPLHF
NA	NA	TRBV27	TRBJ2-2	TGTGCCCGCAGTTTATTTCTAGACGGCACCGGGGAGCTGTTTTTT	CARSLFLDGTGELFF
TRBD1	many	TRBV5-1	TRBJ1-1	TGCGCCAGCAGCCCGGGGACAGGGGCTCTGAACACTGAAGCTTTCTTT	CASSPGTGALNTEAFF
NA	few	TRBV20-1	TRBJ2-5	TGCAGTGCTGGGAGTAGCGGATTAGGGGAGACCCAGTACTTC	CSAGSSGLGETQYF
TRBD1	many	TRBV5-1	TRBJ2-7	TGCGCCAGCAGCGTGGGACAGGGGAACTCCTACGAGCAGTACTTC	CASSVGQGNSYEQYF
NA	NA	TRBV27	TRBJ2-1	TGTGCCAGCAGTAACTACAATGAGCAGTTCTTC	CASSNYNEQFF
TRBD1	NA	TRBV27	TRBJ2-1	TGTGCCAGCAGTTTCCTCCCGGGACAGGGCTTTTCGAATGAGCAGTTCTTC	CASSFLPGQGFSNEQFF
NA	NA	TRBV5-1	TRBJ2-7	TGCGCCAGCAGCTTTGGACAGACGCCAACCTGCGAGCAGTACTTC	CASSFGQTPTCEQYF
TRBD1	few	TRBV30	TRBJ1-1	TGTGCCTGGAGTGCCGACGACAGGGTAAACACTGAAGCTTTCTTT	CAWSADDRVNTEAFF
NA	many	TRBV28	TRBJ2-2	TGTGCCAGCACCCGAGGTAGCACCGGGGAGCTGTTTTTT	CASTRGSTGELFF